The present T cell receptor beta chain was sequenced within a study of T cell responses to AZD1222 COVID-19 vaccine. Study outcomes and limitations: Donors skewed white British and female; clonal diversity was possibly underestimated.

The germline CDR1 and CDR2 sequences are KGHSH and LQKENI. Between the trimmed V and J ends, which lost 8 bases and 0 bases, there was a span of 13 bases. The CDR3 has 14 residues. Regarding this clone: Its antigen is not known.

Some clones are missing from TCRdb's copy, which holds only in-frame ones; the method was immunoSEQ multiplex PCR. The sample shows 110,000 or so clones, about nine tenths of them seen only once. The sample here was peripheral blood, taken on day 0 of AZD1222 vaccination. V usage is TRBV18 and J usage is TRBJ1-1, with a tentative D call TRBD1 (6 bases). The clonotype originates from an adult in good health. Here the CDR3 reads CASPRGGMNTEAFF. CDR3 sequence (DNA): TGTGCCAGCCCAAGGGGGGGTATGAACACTGAAGCTTTCTTT.